These 24 T cell receptor beta chains were all obtained from the same sample, sequenced in a study of blood T cell repertoires in COVID-19. The protocol was immunoSEQ multiplex PCR, while the TCRdb copy is restricted to in-frame clones and leaves out a portion. The sample carries under 500,000 clones, around 89% recorded once. Input material: peripheral blood. These receptors were collected from a woman in her thirties with acute or convalescent COVID-19.

As for this clone: Different DNA sequences within this sample yield the same CDR3. The genes are TRBV5-1 and TRBJ1-2, with 8 nucleotides matching TRBD1. The germline V gene has CDR1 SGHRS and CDR2 YFSETQ. This CDR3 has 14 residues. Germline trimming cut 0 bases from V and 5 bases from J; bases unmatched to any gene: 3. This chain's CDR3 is CASSLDTGGYGYTF. The CDR3 DNA reads as TGCGCCAGCAGCTTGGACACAGGGGGGTATGGCTACACCTTC. The full variable domain, completed using reference TRBV5-1 and TRBJ1-2, is KAGVTQTPRYLIKTRGQQVTLSCSPISGHRSVSWYQQTPGQGLQFLFEYFSETQRNKGNFPGRFSGRQFSNSRSEMNVSTLELGDSALYLCASSLDTGGYGYTFGSGTRLTVV.

The sample holds many counts of this clone. This chain uses TRBV7-2 with TRBJ1-2, with 7 bases matching TRBD1. With 5 bases clipped from V and 8 bases from J, the junction kept 11 bases outside the gene matches. Germline V gene lookup returns CDR1 SGHTA and CDR2 FQGNSA. The CDR3 is made up of 14 amino acids. CDR3 in DNA: TGTGCCAGCAGCGAAAGACAGGGTACGACCGGCTACACCTTC. The encoded protein is CASSERQGTTGYTF.

The V call is TRBV4-2, the J call TRBJ1-5; D is possibly TRBD1 (5 bases). The V and J ends lost 3 bases and 2 bases respectively, with 14 bases between them. The CDR3 loop spans 16 amino acids. Germline V CDR1 and CDR2: LGHNA, YNFKEQ. The DNA for the CDR3 is TGTGCCAGCAGCCATCTGGGCAGGGCGGGCAATCAGCCCCAGCATTTT. Translated: CASSHLGRAGNQPQHF.

CDR3 sequence (DNA): TGTGCCAGCAGCTTAAGGAATCCGACAGGGGGGCCCAAAAACATTCAGTACTTC. Its translation is CASSLRNPTGGPKNIQYF. The rearrangement joins TRBV11-2 to TRBJ2-4; 9 positions agree with TRBD1. V dropped 2 bases and J dropped 2; count of bases not matched to a gene: 10. The germline gives CDR1 SGHAT, CDR2 FQNNGV. This CDR3 is 18 amino acids long.

This chain uses TRBV12-3 or TRBV12-4 with TRBJ2-3; D gene uncertain. Trimming took off 2 bases at V and 0 bases at J, with 3 bases between the two ends. This CDR3 contains 13 residues. The CDR3 loop reads CASSLSSTDTQYF. DNA of the CDR3: TGTGCCAGCAGTTTAAGCAGCACAGATACGCAGTATTTT.

This clone has only one observation. The rearrangement links TRBV24-1 to TRBJ2-1, with 8 bases matching TRBD2. After removal of 3 bases from V and 10 bases from J, the junction contained 10 bases not matched to a gene. CDR1 and CDR2 from the germline V gene are KGHDR and SFDVKD. The CDR3 runs 15 residues. CDR3 DNA sequence: TGTGCCACCAGTGATGCTATCGGGGGGGCGGAGGAGCAGTTCTTC. Encoded protein: CATSDAIGGAEEQFF.

This clone was counted a single time. An end of the junction differs from the germline gene, which may be a read error. V gene TRBV6-1 combines with J gene TRBJ2-6; D gene ambiguous. This CDR3 has 16 residues. Germline-derived CDR1 and CDR2 are MNHNS and SASEGT. In DNA, the CDR3 is TGTGCCAGCAGCGAAGGGCACCTCTCTGGGGCCAACGTCCTGACTTTC. It translates to CASSEGHLSGANVLTF.

The chain carries TRBV5-1 and TRBJ2-1, with D possibly TRBD2 on 6 matching bases. The CDR3 has 15 residues. Trimming took 0 bases from V and 5 from J, leaving 12 bases between them. The germline V gene encodes CDR1 SGHRS and CDR2 YFSETQ. The chain's CDR3 is CASSLGGTGHNEQFF. DNA of the CDR3: TGCGCCAGCAGCTTGGGAGGGACTGGCCACAATGAGCAGTTCTTC.

V usage is TRBV11-2 and J usage is TRBJ2-5, with 12 positions matching TRBD2. This CDR3 is built from 17 residues. The V and J ends lost 0 bases and 7 bases, in that order; junction bases with no gene match: 9. CDR1 is SGHAT and CDR2 is FQNNGV in the germline V gene. This CDR3 reads CASSLEASGGASGTQYF. CDR3 coding DNA: TGTGCCAGCAGCTTAGAGGCTAGCGGGGGGGCCTCGGGGACCCAGTACTTC.

The chain couples TRBV19 to TRBJ1-1, with TRBD1 matching over 10 bases. The germline V gene encodes CDR1 LNHDA and CDR2 SQIVND (reference sequence). The CDR3 length is 14 residues. V shed 9 bases, J shed 0 bases, and the junction held 4 bases outside the gene matches. CDR3 sequence (DNA): TGTGCCAGCATGGACAGGGGGATGAACACTGAAGCTTTCTTT. Protein: CASMDRGMNTEAFF.

The chain joins TRBV24-1 to TRBJ2-5, with 7 bases aligning to TRBD1. CDR3 size: 21 residues. The V and J ends lost 2 bases and 0 bases, in that order; junction bases with no gene match: 20. The germline gives CDR1 KGHDR, CDR2 SFDVKD. CDR3: CATSDSGSGQYRSVYQETQYF. The CDR3 DNA sequence: TGTGCCACCAGTGATTCCGGATCGGGACAGTACAGAAGTGTGTACCAAGAGACCCAGTACTTC.

V is TRBV28 and J is TRBJ2-3; unclear D gene. The germline V and J ends were trimmed by 6 bases and 1 base, with 8 bases remaining between them. Germline lookup yields CDR1 MDHEN and CDR2 SYDVKM. The length of the CDR3 is 13 residues. This CDR3 reads CASSQLRTDTQYF. CDR3 nucleotides: TGTGCCAGCAGCCAACTTCGCACAGATACGCAGTATTTT.

The chain uses TRBV5-5 and TRBJ2-2, with TRBD1 as a possible D gene (6 bases). V was pared by 4 bases and J by 6 bases, with 7 bases between. CDR1 and CDR2 from the germline V gene are SGHKS and YYEKEE (reference sequence). CDR3 length equals 12 residues. The CDR3 is CASSPGAGELFF. The CDR3 nucleotides are TGTGCCAGCAGCCCAGGGGCCGGGGAGCTGTTTTTT.

This clone showed up many times. J is TRBJ1-2 and V is TRBV5-1, with TRBD1 identical over 7 bases. This CDR3 is built from 16 residues. CDR1 and CDR2 from the germline V gene are SGHRS and YFSETQ. J lost 6 bases, V lost 0 bases, and 11 bases had no gene match. This chain's CDR3 is CASSLAQGQVKDGYTF. The CDR3 nucleotides read TGCGCCAGCAGCTTGGCACAAGGACAGGTGAAAGATGGCTACACCTTC.

The chain recombines TRBV5-1 with TRBJ1-1; perhaps TRBD1 as D (5 bases). V gave up 0 bases and J gave up 5 bases, with 14 bases separating them. There are 15 residues in the CDR3. Germline V CDR1 and CDR2: SGHRS, YFSETQ. As DNA, the CDR3 is TGCGCCAGCAGCTTGGAGACTGGAGGGGTGACTGAAGCTTTCTTT. It specifies CASSLETGGVTEAFF.

The chain links TRBV3-1 (or the pseudogene TRBV3-2) to TRBJ1-1; D gene uncertain. From germline, CDR1 is LGHDT and CDR2 YNNKEL (reference sequence). CDR3 length equals 14 residues. With 3 bases removed from V and 4 bases from J, the gap between germline ends came to 12 bases. CDR3 sequence: CASSHKTRVTEAFF. CDR3 DNA: TGTGCCAGCAGCCACAAGACCCGGGTCACTGAAGCTTTCTTT.

This clone was detected once. The V gene is TRBV28, the J gene TRBJ2-3; TRBD2 aligns across 13 bases. Germline-derived CDR1 and CDR2 are MDHEN and SYDVKM. J gave up 9 bases and V 5 bases, and 14 bases lay outside the gene matches. CDR3 length: 17 residues. CDR3 nucleotides: TGTGCCAGCAGTAAACCGACTAGCGGGGGGAGGATGGGCACGCAGTATTTT. It translates to CASSKPTSGGRMGTQYF.

This clone was observed a single time. The chain employs TRBV6-6 and TRBJ1-6, with 7 bases lining up with TRBD1. The germline V gene has CDR1 MNHNY and CDR2 SVGAGI (reference sequence). This CDR3 region has 14 residues. Trimming removed 4 bases from V and 8 bases from J; junction bases left unmatched: 5. DNA of the CDR3: TGTGCCAGCAGTTCGACAGGGTGGGATTCACCCCTCCACTTT. Amino acid sequence: CASSSTGWDSPLHF.

The chain uses TRBV7-9 and TRBJ2-1; TRBD1 agrees at 7 bases. The CDR3 contains 14 residues. The germline gives CDR1 SEHNR, CDR2 FQNEAQ (reference sequence). Trimming took 4 bases from V and 6 from J; bases not matched to a gene: 6. CDR3 in DNA: TGTGCCAGCAGCTCTCAACAGGGGATCAATGAGCAGTTCTTC. Amino acids: CASSSQQGINEQFF.

The V gene is TRBV9, the J gene TRBJ2-2; the D is unclear. The CDR3 sequence is 14 residues long. V lost 4 bases to trimming and J lost 8 bases, with 15 bases between them. Germline V gene lookup returns CDR1 SGDLS and CDR2 YYNGEE. The CDR3 here is CASSPHGSSGELFF. CDR3 bases: TGTGCCAGCAGCCCCCACGGGTCCTCGGGGGAGCTGTTTTTT.

The V call is TRBV6-1, the J call TRBJ2-5; no definite D call. The CDR3 loop spans 15 amino acids. From germline, CDR1 is MNHNS and CDR2 SASEGT. With 2 bases removed from V and 5 bases from J, the gap between germline ends came to 15 bases. The CDR3 protein is CASSESAVIGETQYF. In DNA, the CDR3 is TGTGCCAGCAGTGAATCGGCCGTGATCGGGGAGACCCAGTACTTC.

The J gene is TRBJ2-1, the V gene TRBV27; the D gene is possibly TRBD2 (6 bases). The germline gives CDR1 MNHEY, CDR2 SMNVEV (reference sequence). V was pared by 7 bases and J by 0 bases, with 16 bases between. The CDR3 spans 16 residues. The CDR3 here is CASTPRGVSSYNEQFF. CDR3 coding DNA: TGTGCCAGCACCCCACGCGGGGTGAGCTCCTACAATGAGCAGTTCTTC.

V is TRBV2 and J is TRBJ2-7; 14 bases agree with TRBD2. V lost 6 bases and J lost 4; bases outside the gene matches: 5. CDR1 and CDR2 (germline): SNHLY, FYNNEI. The CDR3 has 15 residues. The CDR3 sequence is CASSYGLAGGYEQYF. The CDR3 DNA sequence: TGTGCCAGCAGCTACGGACTAGCGGGGGGATACGAGCAGTACTTC.

This CDR3 is CSASTGGFNQPQHF. CDR3 nucleotide sequence: TGCAGTGCTAGTACAGGGGGCTTCAATCAGCCCCAGCATTTT. This chain joins TRBV20-1 and TRBJ1-5; 9 nucleotides agree with TRBD1. The germline gives CDR1 DFQATT, CDR2 SNEGSKA (reference sequence). Germline trimming cut 3 bases from V and 3 bases from J; bases unmatched to any gene: 3. The CDR3 is 14 amino acids.